A single sample is the source of the 31 T cell receptor beta chains below, sequenced in a study of blood T cell repertoires in COVID-19. Only in-frame clones appear in the TCRdb table, and some are missing; sequencing was by immunoSEQ multiplex PCR. The profile shows under 250,000 clones, approximately 80% of them singletons. Sequenced: peripheral blood. These receptor sequences come from a woman in her fifties or sixties with active or convalescent COVID-19.

J is TRBJ2-1 and V is TRBV6-2 or TRBV6-3, with TRBD2 identical over 12 bases. Germline V gives CDR1 MNHEY, CDR2 SVGEGT. The trim removed 6 bases at V and 6 bases at J, leaving 9 bases unmatched. The CDR3 is 16 amino acids. CDR3 in amino acids: CASSPRLAGGPNEQFF. In nucleotides, the CDR3 is TGTGCCAGCAGCCCTCGCCTAGCGGGGGGGCCCAATGAGCAGTTCTTC.

J is TRBJ1-1 and V is TRBV5-1; tentatively, D is TRBD1 (6 bases). Trimming took off 7 bases at V and 0 bases at J, with 16 bases between the two ends. Germline V CDR1 and CDR2: SGHRS, YFSETQ. The CDR3 is 15 amino acids. CDR3 region: CASLSGDPMNTEAFF. As DNA, the CDR3 is TGCGCCAGCCTCTCAGGGGACCCCATGAACACTGAAGCTTTCTTT.

The gene calls are TRBV5-1 and TRBJ2-2; a weak D match, TRBD1 (6 bases). CDR1 and CDR2 from the germline V gene are SGHRS and YFSETQ. CDR3 length equals 16 residues. V was shortened by 2 bases and J by 1 base, with 12 bases between the two germline ends. CDR3 nucleotide sequence: TGCGCCAGCAGCTTATCGGGACACAAGAACACCGGGGAGCTGTTTTTT. Its translation: CASSLSGHKNTGELFF.

The chain recombines TRBV3-1 (or the pseudogene TRBV3-2) with TRBJ2-5; TRBD2 matches 12 bases. The length of the CDR3 is 18 residues. Looked up from germline, CDR1 is LGHDT and CDR2 is YNNKEL (reference sequence). With V trimmed by 2 bases and J by 5 bases, 12 bases remained unmatched. The CDR3 is CASSQQPLTTSGSETQYF. CDR3 sequence (DNA): TGTGCCAGCAGCCAACAACCTCTCACGACTAGCGGGAGTGAGACCCAGTACTTC.

This clone was recorded at least ten times. The chain has TRBV3-1 (or the pseudogene TRBV3-2) and TRBJ1-2; D gene uncertain. This CDR3 is built from 16 residues. The ends were cut back, 4 bases at V and 8 bases at J, with 23 bases in the middle. Germline values: CDR1 LGHDT, CDR2 YNNKEL (reference sequence). CDR3 nucleotide sequence: TGTGCCAGCAGCCCCTATCGGACTGAAATGGGAGTCGGCTACACCTTC. Residues: CASSPYRTEMGVGYTF.

The gene calls are TRBV10-3 and TRBJ1-2; no clear D. The CDR3 totals 11 residues. The V end was cut by 8 bases, the J end by 10 bases, with 14 bases between. CDR1 and CDR2 from the germline V gene are ENHRY and SYGVKD. CDR3 residues: CAIRESLVYTF. CDR3 sequence (DNA): TGTGCCATCCGCGAATCTCTGGTCTACACCTTC.

The V gene is TRBV5-5, the J gene TRBJ2-5; 9 nucleotides match TRBD1. Germline CDR1 and CDR2: SGHKS and YYEKEE (reference sequence). This CDR3 is 15 amino acids long. The junction had 12 bases not matched to a gene; V was cut back by 7 bases and J by 5 bases. CDR3 sequence reads: CASGSQGASFETQYF. CDR3 DNA sequence: TGTGCCAGCGGGTCACAGGGGGCTAGCTTTGAGACCCAGTACTTC.

This clone has just a few counts. The rearrangement joins TRBV14 to TRBJ1-3, with 8 bases aligning to TRBD1. V lost 0 bases, J lost 3 bases, and 10 bases stayed unmatched. The CDR3 loop spans 18 amino acids. CDR1 and CDR2 from the germline V gene are SGHDN and FVKESK. CDR3 sequence reads: CASSQEGRGRVYGNTIYF. Here the CDR3 DNA reads TGTGCCAGCAGCCAAGAAGGCAGGGGGCGAGTATATGGAAACACCATATATTTT.

The chain has TRBV6-6 and TRBJ2-2; 8 bases map to TRBD2. V trimming: 4 bases; J trimming: 2 bases; junction bases outside the gene matches: 3. From germline, CDR1 is MNHNY and CDR2 SVGAGI (reference sequence). CDR3 length equals 15 residues. The CDR3 is CASSWTSLNTGELFF. CDR3 DNA: TGTGCCAGCAGTTGGACTAGCCTTAACACCGGGGAGCTGTTTTTT.

V is TRBV10-3 and J is TRBJ1-2; TRBD1 matches at 7 bases. Germline CDR1 ENHRY, CDR2 SYGVKD. Trimming at V came to 5 bases and at J to 4 bases, leaving 4 bases not matched to a gene. The length of the CDR3 is 13 residues. CDR3 nucleotides: TGTGCCATCAGTCTGACAGGGCGCTATGGCTACACCTTC. Protein product: CAISLTGRYGYTF.

The chain employs TRBV5-1 and TRBJ1-1, with 9 nucleotides matching TRBD1. Unmatched junction bases numbered 6, after V lost 4 bases and J lost 5 bases. Germline lookup yields CDR1 SGHRS and CDR2 YFSETQ. The CDR3 is made up of 14 amino acids. The CDR3 spells CASSDTGGRTEAFF. In DNA form, the CDR3 reads TGCGCCAGCAGCGATACAGGGGGCAGGACTGAAGCTTTCTTT. The full variable domain, in which reference TRBV5-1 and TRBJ1-1 provide the parts outside the CDR3, is KAGVTQTPRYLIKTRGQQVTLSCSPISGHRSVSWYQQTPGQGLQFLFEYFSETQRNKGNFPGRFSGRQFSNSRSEMNVSTLELGDSALYLCASSDTGGRTEAFFGQGTRLTVV.

J is TRBJ2-2 and V is TRBV24-1, with D maybe TRBD2 (5 bases). CDR1 KGHDR and CDR2 SFDVKD come from the germline V gene. The CDR3 spans 18 residues. Trimming shortened V by 0 bases and J by 3 bases, and 16 bases separated the two germline ends. The CDR3 region has the DNA TGTGCCACCAGTGATTTGCAGAGGGCCAGCGGACACACCGGGGAGCTGTTTTTT. Amino acids: CATSDLQRASGHTGELFF.

The chain recombines TRBV4-1 with TRBJ2-7; D gene uncertain. The CDR3 consists of 12 residues. Germline loops: CDR1 MGHRA, CDR2 YSYEKL. The CDR3 spells CASSPYSDEQYV. CDR3 bases: TGCGCCAGCAGCCCCTACTCCGACGAGCAGTACGTC.

The chain joins TRBV20-1 to TRBJ2-1; maybe TRBD2 (5 bases). CDR1 is DFQATT, CDR2 SNEGSKA, per germline (reference sequence). The CDR3 covers 14 residues. V shed 3 bases and J shed 2 bases, with 11 bases lying between them. The CDR3 DNA reads TGCAGTGCTAGTCGGGTAGCGCCCTACAATGAGCAGTTCTTC. Translating it yields CSASRVAPYNEQFF.

This sequence joins TRBV7-9 and TRBJ2-2, with 8 nucleotides matching TRBD2. J lost 3 bases, V lost 3 bases, and 15 bases had no gene match. This CDR3 contains 19 residues. Germline V lookup: CDR1 SEHNR, CDR2 FQNEAQ (reference sequence). The CDR3 coding sequence is TGTGCCAGCAGCTTTCGTGAGAGGGTAGCGGGGCCAGACACCGGGGAGCTGTTTTTT. Encoded protein: CASSFRERVAGPDTGELFF.

The chain joins TRBV30 to TRBJ1-2; no reliable D call. Trimming shortened V by 0 bases and J by 1 base, and 15 bases separated the two germline ends. The CDR3 extends over 16 amino acids. Germline V gives CDR1 GTSNPN, CDR2 SVGIG (reference sequence). The CDR3 loop reads CAWSVVGFGFNYGYTF. CDR3 sequence (DNA): TGTGCCTGGAGTGTAGTGGGCTTCGGCTTTAACTATGGCTACACCTTC. The complete variable domain, with remaining parts taken from reference TRBV30 and TRBJ1-2, reads SQTIHQWPATLVQPVGSPLSLECTVEGTSNPNLYWYRQAAGRGLQLLFYSVGIGQISSEVPQNLSASRPQDRQFILSSKKLLLSDSGFYLCAWSVVGFGFNYGYTFGSGTRLTVV.

CDR3 sequence reads: CASSLLRVTEAFF. The CDR3 coding sequence is TGTGCCAGCAGTTTGCTCAGGGTCACTGAAGCTTTCTTT. The V gene is TRBV28, the J gene TRBJ1-1, with D tentatively TRBD1 (5 bases). V lost 3 bases and J lost 4, with 9 bases in between. Germline values: CDR1 MDHEN, CDR2 SYDVKM. CDR3 length equals 13 residues.

The chain joins TRBV10-2 to TRBJ1-2; no firm D call. Germline values: CDR1 WSHSY, CDR2 SAAADI. This CDR3 region has 13 residues. Trimming cost V 10 bases and J 8 bases, with 20 bases left between them. CDR3 bases: TGCGCCACCTCCAGCGAGGGCACCAGGGGCTACACCTTC. Its protein product is CATSSEGTRGYTF.

This chain links TRBV6-2 or TRBV6-3 with TRBJ2-7, with TRBD1 as a possible D gene (6 bases). CDR3 length: 16 residues. Per the germline V gene, CDR1 is MNHEY and CDR2 is SVGEGT. V lost 2 bases and J lost 2, with 16 bases in between. The CDR3 region is CASSYAPGQPAYEQYV. For the CDR3, the DNA is TGTGCCAGCAGTTACGCCCCTGGACAGCCAGCCTACGAGCAGTACGTC.

The CDR3 nucleotides are TGTGCCAGCAGCGTCTACAGGGTGGGCAATGAGCAGTTCTTC. It codes for CASSVYRVGNEQFF. The chain is built from TRBV7-9 and TRBJ2-1; tentative D call: TRBD1 (6 bases). This CDR3 spans 14 amino acids. V shed 5 bases and J shed 6 bases, with 14 bases lying between them. Germline V CDR1 and CDR2: SEHNR, FQNEAQ (reference sequence). Full variable domain (outside the CDR3, taken from reference TRBV7-9 and TRBJ2-1): DTGVSQNPRHKITKRGQNVTFRCDPISEHNRLYWYRQTLGQGPEFLTYFQNEAQLEKSRLLSDRFSAERPKGSFSTLEIQRTEQGDSAMYLCASSVYRVGNEQFFGPGTRLTVL.

This CDR3 reads CASSQRGPHGGELFF. Written as DNA, the CDR3 is TGTGCCAGCAGCCAGCGGGGGCCCCACGGGGGGGAGCTGTTTTTT. The J gene is TRBJ2-2, the V gene TRBV7-9, with TRBD2 identical over 8 bases. The CDR3 loop spans 15 amino acids. The germline gives CDR1 SEHNR, CDR2 FQNEAQ (reference sequence). V trimming: 5 bases; J trimming: 8 bases; junction bases outside the gene matches: 10.

The chain has TRBV6-5 and TRBJ2-1; TRBD2 is a possible D gene (6 bases). Germline CDR1 and CDR2: MNHEY and SVGAGI. V dropped 10 bases and J dropped 9 bases, with 22 bases sitting between them. The CDR3 consists of 14 residues. The CDR3 DNA sequence: TGTGCCACCAACTCCAGGGACTTCACGAGTGAGCAGTTCTTC. Amino acid sequence: CATNSRDFTSEQFF.

This chain joins TRBV29-1 and TRBJ2-5, with 7 bases lining up with TRBD1. Looked up from germline, CDR1 is SQVTM and CDR2 is ANQGSEA. This CDR3 is built from 13 residues. V lost 3 bases and J lost 4; bases outside the gene matches: 5. CDR3 coding DNA: TGCAGCGTTGAGAACAGGGACAGAGAGACCCAGTACTTC. Its protein is CSVENRDRETQYF.

The J gene is TRBJ2-5, the V gene TRBV7-9; 7 positions match TRBD2. In germline, CDR1 is SEHNR, CDR2 FQNEAQ (reference sequence). The CDR3 contains 18 residues. V shed 2 bases and J 0 bases; nucleotides not matched to a gene: 12. The CDR3 sequence: CASSLPPAGDIHQETQYF. As DNA, the CDR3 is TGTGCCAGCAGCTTACCCCCTGCGGGAGACATACACCAAGAGACCCAGTACTTC.

V is TRBV9 and J is TRBJ2-3; 11 bases agree with TRBD2. This CDR3 region has 14 residues. The germline V gene encodes CDR1 SGDLS and CDR2 YYNGEE. The junction had 9 bases not matched to a gene; V was cut back by 4 bases and J by 11 bases. CDR3 sequence: CASSPRGSGGGQYF. The CDR3 nucleotides are TGTGCCAGCAGCCCTCGGGGTAGCGGGGGGGGGCAGTATTTT.

This clone was observed a single time. The chain is built from TRBV5-6 and TRBJ2-3; 11 bases are a match to TRBD1. The CDR3 runs 15 residues. Trimming at V came to 4 bases and at J to 5 bases, leaving 6 bases not matched to a gene. Germline V CDR1 and CDR2: SGHDT, YYEEEE. CDR3 amino acids: CASSPRTGGQDTQYF. CDR3 nucleotides: TGTGCCAGCAGCCCCCGGACAGGGGGCCAAGATACGCAGTATTTT.

This chain joins TRBV28 and TRBJ2-5; 9 nucleotides match TRBD1. Losses at the gene ends were 5 bases for V and 3 bases for J; bases not matched to a gene: 7. The CDR3 is 15 residues long. Germline loops: CDR1 MDHEN, CDR2 SYDVKM. CDR3 in DNA: TGTGCCAGCAGTCCCCTGGACAGGGGTGAAGAGACCCAGTACTTC. It codes for CASSPLDRGEETQYF.

This sequence joins TRBV2 and TRBJ1-2; D might be TRBD1 (6 bases). Trimming took 7 bases from V and 3 from J, leaving 12 bases between them. This CDR3 spans 13 amino acids. CDR1 is SNHLY, CDR2 FYNNEI, per germline. CDR3 nucleotides: TGTGCCAGCACCCGGGACAAATACTATGGCTACACCTTC. Translation gives CASTRDKYYGYTF.

The chain has TRBV18 and TRBJ1-1, with D possibly being TRBD1 (6 bases). With 1 base removed from V and 4 bases from J, the gap between germline ends came to 13 bases. The germline V gene encodes CDR1 KGHSH and CDR2 LQKENI. The CDR3 loop spans 15 amino acids. CDR3 DNA sequence: TGTGCCAGCTCACCACAGGGGCAGGGGCGCACTGAAGCTTTCTTT. This gives the protein CASSPQGQGRTEAFF.

This clone came up a few times. CDR3 DNA: TGTGCCAGCAGCTTGACAGGAACCCAAGAGACCCAGTACTTC. It specifies CASSLTGTQETQYF. The rearrangement links TRBV5-4 to TRBJ2-5; tentative D call: TRBD1 (5 bases). Germline V gene sequence: CDR1 SGHNT, CDR2 YYREEE (reference sequence). The CDR3 totals 14 residues. Trimming removed 1 base at V and 1 base at J, with 8 bases between.

V gene TRBV5-1 combines with J gene TRBJ2-5; the match to TRBD2 covers 13 bases. The germline CDR1 and CDR2 sequences are SGHRS and YFSETQ. After removal of 5 bases from V and 4 bases from J, the junction contained 2 bases not matched to a gene. The CDR3 is 14 amino acids. The CDR3 reads CASSTSGGAETQYF. CDR3 DNA sequence: TGCGCCAGCAGTACTAGCGGGGGGGCAGAGACCCAGTACTTC.